The 25 T cell receptor beta chains below were found in one sample sequenced in a study of T cell clones after liver transplantation. Assay used: immunoSEQ multiplex PCR; TCRdb lists only in-frame clones, some missing. The table has about 24,000 clones, about 70% seen once. The starting material was CD4+ T cells from blood, obtained before liver transplant. Every receptor here comes from a human donor who received a liver transplant.

The V call is TRBV6-1, the J call TRBJ2-2; D might be TRBD1 (6 bases). The CDR3 consists of 14 residues. CDR1 and CDR2 from the germline V gene are MNHNS and SASEGT. With 7 bases removed from V and 6 bases from J, the gap between germline ends came to 15 bases. The CDR3 nucleotides are TGTGCCAGCAAAGACCACAGGGTCCCCGGGGAGCTGTTTTTT. It translates to CASKDHRVPGELFF.

The genes are TRBV19 and TRBJ1-2; 8 bases agree with TRBD1. The CDR3 covers 15 residues. CDR1 and CDR2 from the germline V gene are LNHDA and SQIVND (reference sequence). V lost 7 bases to trimming and J lost 4 bases; unmatched junction nucleotides: 11. The CDR3 is CASTLEETGVYGYTF. The CDR3 bases are TGTGCCAGTACCCTAGAGGAGACAGGGGTCTATGGCTACACCTTC.

The rearrangement uses TRBV27 and TRBJ2-7; 12 bases agree with TRBD1. V lost 6 bases and J lost 4; bases outside the gene matches: 4. Germline V lookup: CDR1 MNHEY, CDR2 SMNVEV (reference sequence). The CDR3 totals 14 residues. The CDR3 region is CASRMGQGAYEQYV. The CDR3 nucleotides are TGTGCCAGCAGAATGGGACAGGGGGCTTACGAGCAGTACGTC.

The rearrangement uses TRBV4-2 and TRBJ2-2, with unresolved D. V dropped 3 bases and J dropped 2 bases, with 4 bases sitting between them. Germline CDR1 and CDR2: LGHNA and YNFKEQ. The CDR3 loop spans 13 amino acids. CDR3 DNA sequence: TGTGCCAGCAGCCAGCTTAACACCGGGGAGCTGTTTTTT. It encodes CASSQLNTGELFF.

The CDR3 is CASSKGGTGGVEETQYF. As DNA, the CDR3 is TGTGCCAGCAGCAAAGGAGGGACAGGGGGCGTTGAAGAGACCCAGTACTTC. The chain couples TRBV21-1 to TRBJ2-5; no DNA check was done on the table's D call, TRBD1. TRBV21-1 is described as a pseudogene. This CDR3 comprises 17 residues.

The J gene is TRBJ2-1, the V gene TRBV27, with TRBD1 identical over 7 bases. The J segment lost 6 bases and the V segment lost 3 bases, leaving 8 bases of the junction unmatched. The germline V gene has CDR1 MNHEY and CDR2 SMNVEV (reference sequence). The CDR3 length is 15 residues. The CDR3 protein is CASSFSDRAGNEQFF. CDR3 DNA sequence: TGTGCCAGCAGTTTCTCCGACAGGGCGGGCAATGAGCAGTTCTTC.

The V gene is TRBV5-4, the J gene TRBJ1-5, with D perhaps TRBD1 (5 bases). The CDR3 is made up of 15 amino acids. The ends were cut back, 3 bases at V and 4 bases at J, with 14 bases in the middle. Germline CDR1 SGHNT, CDR2 YYREEE (reference sequence). CDR3 coding DNA: TGTGCCAGCAGCTCACAGGAATCGCAAAATCAGCCCCAGCATTTT. This gives the protein CASSSQESQNQPQHF.

The rearrangement joins TRBV28 to TRBJ2-1; 9 nucleotides agree with TRBD1. From germline, CDR1 is MDHEN and CDR2 SYDVKM. The CDR3 length is 15 residues. Losses at the gene ends were 5 bases for V and 9 bases for J; bases not matched to a gene: 11. The CDR3 bases are TGTGCCAGCAGTACTACCGGGACAGGGTGGAGTGAGCAGTTCTTC. It encodes CASSTTGTGWSEQFF.

This clone was seen more than once but under ten times. The chain couples TRBV30 to TRBJ2-2; TRBD2 aligns across 7 bases. The germline CDR1 and CDR2 sequences are GTSNPN and SVGIG (reference sequence). Trimming took 0 bases from V and 4 from J; bases not matched to a gene: 5. CDR3 length equals 15 residues. CDR3 DNA sequence: TGTGCCTGGAGTGTAACGGGAGGAATCACCGGGGAGCTGTTTTTT. This codes for CAWSVTGGITGELFF.

The chain has TRBV10-3 and TRBJ1-2, with D maybe TRBD1 (6 bases). V gave up 3 bases and J gave up 2 bases, with 13 bases separating them. Germline V gene sequence: CDR1 ENHRY, CDR2 SYGVKD. The CDR3 has 15 residues. The chain's CDR3 is CAISEATGPNYGYTF. CDR3 bases: TGTGCCATCAGTGAAGCCACAGGGCCGAACTATGGCTACACCTTC.

This clone was picked up one time. This sequence joins TRBV11-3 and TRBJ2-4; D is undetermined. Germline V gene data show CDR1 as SGHNT and CDR2 as YENEEA. Trimming cost V 5 bases and J 7 bases, with 12 bases left between them. The length of the CDR3 is 13 residues. DNA of the CDR3: TGTGCCAGCAGCCCGGGTTCATGGAACATTCAGTACTTC. Its translation: CASSPGSWNIQYF. Combining the CDR3 with reference TRBV11-3 and TRBJ2-4 gives the whole variable domain EAGVVQSPRYKIIEKKQPVAFWCNPISGHNTLYWYLQNLGQGPELLIRYENEEAVDDSQLPKDRFSAERLKGVDSTLKIQPAELGDSAVYLCASSPGSWNIQYFGAGTRLSVL.

This clone was recorded a few times. The chain couples TRBV29-1 to TRBJ2-1; D gene ambiguous. Trimming removed 5 bases from V and 9 bases from J, with 14 bases in between. The length of the CDR3 is 12 residues. Germline V gene sequence: CDR1 SQVTM, CDR2 ANQGSEA. The DNA of the CDR3 is TGCAGCGTTTGGAAAGTAGCTGGTGAGCAGTTCTTC. Amino acids: CSVWKVAGEQFF.

The chain is built from TRBV28 and TRBJ1-1, with 7 nucleotides matching TRBD1. V shed 7 bases, J shed 0 bases, and the junction held 5 bases outside the gene matches. Germline V gives CDR1 MDHEN, CDR2 SYDVKM. This CDR3 has 14 amino acids. CDR3 loop: CASITGAMNTEAFF. The CDR3 coding sequence is TGTGCCAGCATTACAGGGGCTATGAACACTGAAGCTTTCTTT.

This clone was detected a few times. V is TRBV28 and J is TRBJ1-2; TRBD1 might be the D (5 bases). CDR1 and CDR2 (germline): MDHEN, SYDVKM. This CDR3 is built from 12 residues. Deletions cut 10 bases from V and 5 bases from J, with 14 bases between. CDR3 loop: CATTRDSYGYTF. The CDR3 DNA sequence: TGTGCCACGACCCGGGACTCATATGGCTACACCTTC.

This clone was recorded only once. This chain uses TRBV10-3 with TRBJ2-7; no definite D call. The ends were cut back, 2 bases at V and 2 bases at J, with 10 bases in the middle. Germline V gene lookup returns CDR1 ENHRY and CDR2 SYGVKD. CDR3 length: 14 amino acids. The CDR3 DNA is TGTGCCATCAGTGAGGCGGCGATTCCCTACGAGCAGTACGTC. It specifies CAISEAAIPYEQYV.

The chain is built from TRBV7-2 and TRBJ1-5, with D possibly matching TRBD1 (6 bases). This CDR3 is 15 amino acids long. Germline V gives CDR1 SGHTA, CDR2 FQGNSA. Trimming stripped 1 base from V and 7 bases from J, with 14 bases between. Written as DNA, the CDR3 is TGTGCCAGCAGCTTAGAGACTGGGGGCGGGCAGCCCCAGCATTTT. This codes for CASSLETGGGQPQHF.

This clone was seen a handful of times. The J gene is TRBJ1-3, the V gene TRBV28, with D unresolved. V lost 6 bases and J 9 bases, leaving 6 bases between the germline ends. The CDR3 covers 10 residues. Germline V gene lookup returns CDR1 MDHEN and CDR2 SYDVKM. Here the CDR3 DNA reads TGTGCCAGCAGCCGAGGCACCATATATTTT. It codes for CASSRGTIYF.

In this sample, this clone turned up once. CDR3 in amino acids: CASSKNSDPSYEQYF. In DNA, the CDR3 is TGTGCCAGCAGCAAGAACAGCGACCCCTCCTACGAGCAGTACTTC. The V gene is TRBV6-6, the J gene TRBJ2-7; D remains ambiguous. V gave up 6 bases and J gave up 0 bases, with 15 bases separating them. The CDR3 spans 15 residues. Looked up from germline, CDR1 is MNHNY and CDR2 is SVGAGI (reference sequence).

The DNA for the CDR3 is TGTGCCAGCAGTTATACGACAGATAGTGAAAAACTGTTTTTT. This translates into CASSYTTDSEKLFF. This chain uses TRBV6-6 with TRBJ1-4, with a tentative D call TRBD1 (5 bases). The CDR3 sequence is 14 residues long. Germline V gene data show CDR1 as MNHNY and CDR2 as SVGAGI (reference sequence). V lost 3 bases and J lost 7, with 12 bases in between.

The chain is built from TRBV6-1 and TRBJ2-7; D unresolved. The germline V gene encodes CDR1 MNHNS and CDR2 SASEGT. Deletions cut 8 bases from V and 6 bases from J, with 14 bases between. The CDR3 runs to 12 residues. CDR3 sequence reads: CASSLPGGEQYV. The CDR3 coding sequence is TGTGCCAGCTCACTTCCCGGCGGCGAGCAGTACGTC.

The chain is built from TRBV28 and TRBJ2-4; TRBD2 aligns across 9 bases. Germline V gene data show CDR1 as MDHEN and CDR2 as SYDVKM. CDR3 size: 22 residues. J was trimmed by 0 bases and V by 0 bases; bases with no gene match: 18. CDR3 region: CASSLWAAKPTSGPAAKNIQYF. DNA for the CDR3: TGTGCCAGCAGTTTATGGGCAGCCAAGCCGACTAGCGGCCCCGCAGCCAAAAACATTCAGTACTTC.

This chain links TRBV2 with TRBJ1-2, with TRBD1 as a possible D gene (5 bases). The germline V gene has CDR1 SNHLY and CDR2 FYNNEI. Trimming left V 1 base short and J 1 base short, with 10 bases between. The CDR3 is made up of 15 amino acids. The CDR3 sequence: CASSEVEGFNYGYTF. As DNA, the CDR3 is TGTGCCAGCAGTGAAGTAGAGGGGTTTAACTATGGCTACACCTTC.

This chain links TRBV7-7 with TRBJ2-2; 10 bases match TRBD1. CDR1 and CDR2 (germline): SSHAT, FNYEAQ (reference sequence). This CDR3 has 16 residues. V lost 6 bases, J lost 0 bases, and 4 bases stayed unmatched. CDR3 DNA: TGTGCCAGCAGTTTGACAGGGGGCGCGAACACCGGGGAGCTGTTTTTT. Translated: CASSLTGGANTGELFF.

This clone was detected only a few times. This chain links TRBV6-1 with TRBJ2-1; D may be TRBD2 (7 bases). The V gene lost 8 bases and the J gene lost 1 base, with 12 bases spanning the gap. The CDR3 totals 14 residues. Germline CDR1 and CDR2: MNHNS and SASEGT. The CDR3 loop is CASGGGRSYNEQFF. The CDR3 DNA follows: TGTGCCAGCGGGGGGGGCCGTTCCTACAATGAGCAGTTCTTC.

For this clone: At one of its ends the junction is not consistent with the germline gene, which may arise from a read error. The chain is built from TRBV27 and TRBJ2-5; D is uncertain. CDR3 length equals 14 residues. Germline V gene lookup returns CDR1 MNHEY and CDR2 SMNVEV (reference sequence). CDR3 sequence (DNA): TGTGCCAGCAGTTTTAACACCGACCGGGCCATCCACCACTTC. It yields the protein CASSFNTDRAIHHF.